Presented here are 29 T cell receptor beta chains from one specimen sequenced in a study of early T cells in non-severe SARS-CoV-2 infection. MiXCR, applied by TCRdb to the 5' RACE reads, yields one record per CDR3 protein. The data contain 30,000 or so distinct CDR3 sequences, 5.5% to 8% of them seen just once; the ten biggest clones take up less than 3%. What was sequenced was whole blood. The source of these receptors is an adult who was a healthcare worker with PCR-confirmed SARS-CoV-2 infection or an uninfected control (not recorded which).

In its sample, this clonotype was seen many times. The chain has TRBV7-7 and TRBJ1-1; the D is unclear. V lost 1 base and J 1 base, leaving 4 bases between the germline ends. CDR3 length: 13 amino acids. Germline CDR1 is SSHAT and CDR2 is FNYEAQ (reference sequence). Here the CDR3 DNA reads TGTGCCAGCAGCTTAGACAGGAACACTGAAGCTTTCTTT. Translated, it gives CASSLDRNTEAFF.

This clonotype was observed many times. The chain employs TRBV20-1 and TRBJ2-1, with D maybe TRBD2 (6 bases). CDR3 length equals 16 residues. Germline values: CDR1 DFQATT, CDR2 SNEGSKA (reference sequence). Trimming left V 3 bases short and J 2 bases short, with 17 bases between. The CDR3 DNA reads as TGCAGTGCTAGTCGGTCGGTCGGGAGAGCCTACAATGAGCAGTTCTTC. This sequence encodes CSASRSVGRAYNEQFF.

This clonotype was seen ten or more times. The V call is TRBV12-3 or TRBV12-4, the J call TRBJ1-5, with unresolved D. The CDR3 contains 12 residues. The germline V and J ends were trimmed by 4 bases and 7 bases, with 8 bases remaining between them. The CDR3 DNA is TGTGCCAGCAGTTCCCGTTCGCAGCCCCAGCATTTT. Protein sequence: CASSSRSQPQHF.

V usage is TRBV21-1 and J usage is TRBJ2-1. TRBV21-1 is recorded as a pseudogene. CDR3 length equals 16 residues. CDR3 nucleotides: TGTGCCAGCAGCAAAAGCGCTTTTAATTTATCGGATGAGCAGTTCTTC. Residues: CASSKSAFNLSDEQFF.

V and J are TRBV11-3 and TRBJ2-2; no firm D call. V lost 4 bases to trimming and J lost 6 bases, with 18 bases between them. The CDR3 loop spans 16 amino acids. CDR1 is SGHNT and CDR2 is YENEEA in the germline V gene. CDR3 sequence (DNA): TGTGCCAGCAGCTCACATGGGCACCTCGACCCCGGGGAGCTGTTTTTT. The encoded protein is CASSSHGHLDPGELFF.

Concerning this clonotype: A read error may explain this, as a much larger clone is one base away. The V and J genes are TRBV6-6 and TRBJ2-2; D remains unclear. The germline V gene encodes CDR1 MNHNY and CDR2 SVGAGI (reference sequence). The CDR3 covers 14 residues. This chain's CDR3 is CTSSYYSYTGELFF. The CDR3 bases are TGTACCAGCAGTTATTACTCGTACACCGGGGAGCTGTTTTTT.

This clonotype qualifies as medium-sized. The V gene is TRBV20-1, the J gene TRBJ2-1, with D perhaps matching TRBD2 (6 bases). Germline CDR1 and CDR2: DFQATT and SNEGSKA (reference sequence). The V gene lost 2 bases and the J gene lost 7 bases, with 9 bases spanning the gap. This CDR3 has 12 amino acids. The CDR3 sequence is CSARLALNEQFF. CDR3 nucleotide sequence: TGCAGTGCTAGACTAGCGTTAAATGAGCAGTTCTTC.

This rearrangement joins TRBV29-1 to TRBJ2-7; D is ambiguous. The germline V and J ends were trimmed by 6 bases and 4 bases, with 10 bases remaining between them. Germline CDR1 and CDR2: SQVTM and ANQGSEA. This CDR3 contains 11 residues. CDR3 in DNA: TGCAGCGTAATGGCTGGATACGAGCAGTACTTC. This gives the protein CSVMAGYEQYF.

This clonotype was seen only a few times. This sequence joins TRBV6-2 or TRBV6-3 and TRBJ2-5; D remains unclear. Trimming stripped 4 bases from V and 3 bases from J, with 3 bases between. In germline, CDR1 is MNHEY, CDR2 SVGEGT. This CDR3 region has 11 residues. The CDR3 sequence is CASSSEETQYF. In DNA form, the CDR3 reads TGTGCCAGCAGTTCGGAAGAGACCCAGTACTTC.

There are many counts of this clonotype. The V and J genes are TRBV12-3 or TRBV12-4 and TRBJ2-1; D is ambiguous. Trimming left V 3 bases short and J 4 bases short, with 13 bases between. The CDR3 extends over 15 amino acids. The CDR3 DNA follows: TGTGCCAGCAGTTTCGGGCAGGCTCGTTACAATGAGCAGTTCTTC. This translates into CASSFGQARYNEQFF.

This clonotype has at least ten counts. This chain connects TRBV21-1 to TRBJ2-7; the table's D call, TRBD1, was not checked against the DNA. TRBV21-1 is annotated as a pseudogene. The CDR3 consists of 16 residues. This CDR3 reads CASSKVKRGASYEQYF. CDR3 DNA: TGTGCCAGCAGCAAAGTTAAACGGGGGGCCAGCTACGAGCAGTACTTC.

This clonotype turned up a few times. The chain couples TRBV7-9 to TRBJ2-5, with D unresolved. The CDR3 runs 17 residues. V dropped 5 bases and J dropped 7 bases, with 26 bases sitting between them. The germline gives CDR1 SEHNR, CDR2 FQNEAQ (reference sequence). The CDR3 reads CASSPPMSTESHGTQYF. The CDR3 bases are TGTGCCAGCAGCCCCCCTATGTCGACGGAGAGTCATGGGACCCAGTACTTC.

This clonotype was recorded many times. CDR3 protein: CSARKYPSTAGNTIYF. CDR3 DNA sequence: TGCAGTGCTAGAAAGTATCCGTCGACAGCCGGAAACACCATATATTTT. This chain links TRBV20-1 with TRBJ1-3, with a tentative D call TRBD1 (5 bases). Germline V lookup: CDR1 DFQATT, CDR2 SNEGSKA (reference sequence). V was cut by 2 bases and J by 4 bases, with 18 bases left in between. The CDR3 consists of 16 residues.

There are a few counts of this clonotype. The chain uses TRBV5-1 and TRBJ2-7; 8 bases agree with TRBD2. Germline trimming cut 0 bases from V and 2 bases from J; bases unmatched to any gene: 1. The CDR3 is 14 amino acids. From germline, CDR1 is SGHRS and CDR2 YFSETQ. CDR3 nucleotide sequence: TGCGCCAGCAGCTTGGAACTAGCGGCCTACGAGCAGTACTTC. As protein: CASSLELAAYEQYF.

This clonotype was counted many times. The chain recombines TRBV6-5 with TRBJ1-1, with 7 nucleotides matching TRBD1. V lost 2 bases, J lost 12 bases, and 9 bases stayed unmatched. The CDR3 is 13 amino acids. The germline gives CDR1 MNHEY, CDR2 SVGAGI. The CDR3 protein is CASSYGLQGRTFF. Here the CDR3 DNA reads TGTGCCAGCAGTTACGGTTTACAGGGGAGAACTTTCTTT.

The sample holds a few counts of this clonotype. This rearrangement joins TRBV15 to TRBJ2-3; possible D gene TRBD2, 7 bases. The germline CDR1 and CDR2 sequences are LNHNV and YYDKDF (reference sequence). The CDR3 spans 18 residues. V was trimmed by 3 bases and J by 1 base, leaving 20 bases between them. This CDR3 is CATSSPRGRGRGTDTQYF. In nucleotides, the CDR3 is TGTGCCACCAGCAGCCCCAGGGGTCGCGGGAGAGGCACAGATACGCAGTATTTT.

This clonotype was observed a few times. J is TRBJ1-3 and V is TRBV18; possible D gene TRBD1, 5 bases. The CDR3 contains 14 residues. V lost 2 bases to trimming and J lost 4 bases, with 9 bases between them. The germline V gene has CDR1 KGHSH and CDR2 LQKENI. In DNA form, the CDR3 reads TGTGCCAGCTCACCAGCCGGGGGAGGAAACACCATATATTTT. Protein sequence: CASSPAGGGNTIYF.

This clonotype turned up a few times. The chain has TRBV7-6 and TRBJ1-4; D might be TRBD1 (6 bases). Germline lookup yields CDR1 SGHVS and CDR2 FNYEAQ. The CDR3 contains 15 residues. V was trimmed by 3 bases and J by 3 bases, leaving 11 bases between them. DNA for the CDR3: TGTGCCAGCAGCTTGTTACAGGGCGCTAATGAAAAACTGTTTTTT. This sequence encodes CASSLLQGANEKLFF.

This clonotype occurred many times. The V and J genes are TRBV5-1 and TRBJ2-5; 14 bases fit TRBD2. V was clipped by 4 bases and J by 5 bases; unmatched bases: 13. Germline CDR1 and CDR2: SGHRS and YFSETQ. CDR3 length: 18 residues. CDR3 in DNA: TGCGCCAGCAGCCGCCTTCCGGGACTAGCGGGAGAGGGGGAGACCCAGTACTTC. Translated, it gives CASSRLPGLAGEGETQYF.

Written as DNA, the CDR3 is TGTGCCAGCAGTCTGGAGCAGGGGAGTAGCTATGGCTACACCTTC. Amino acid sequence: CASSLEQGSSYGYTF. This chain connects TRBV6-5 to TRBJ1-2; TRBD1 might be the D (6 bases). The CDR3 totals 15 residues. With 5 bases removed from V and 4 bases from J, the gap between germline ends came to 17 bases. The germline CDR1 and CDR2 sequences are MNHEY and SVGAGI.

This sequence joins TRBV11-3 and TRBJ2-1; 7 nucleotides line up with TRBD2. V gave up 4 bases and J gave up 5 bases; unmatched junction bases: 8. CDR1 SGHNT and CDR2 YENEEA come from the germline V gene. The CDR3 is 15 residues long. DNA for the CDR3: TGTGCCAGCAGCTCCGGACTAGGCATAAACAATGAGCAGTTCTTC. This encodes CASSSGLGINNEQFF.

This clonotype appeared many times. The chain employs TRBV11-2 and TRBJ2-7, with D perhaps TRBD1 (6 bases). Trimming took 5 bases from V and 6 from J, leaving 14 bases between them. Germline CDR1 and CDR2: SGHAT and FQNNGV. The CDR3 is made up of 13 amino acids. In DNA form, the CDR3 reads TGTGCCAGCAGCCTCTTACAGGGAGCCGAGCAGTACTTC. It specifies CASSLLQGAEQYF.

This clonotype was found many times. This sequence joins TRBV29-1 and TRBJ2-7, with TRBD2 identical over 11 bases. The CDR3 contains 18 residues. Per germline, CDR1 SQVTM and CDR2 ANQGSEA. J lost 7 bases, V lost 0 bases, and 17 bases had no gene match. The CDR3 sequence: CSVEETASGRQKGYEQYF. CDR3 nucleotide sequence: TGCAGCGTTGAAGAGACGGCTAGCGGGAGGCAGAAGGGGTATGAGCAGTACTTC.

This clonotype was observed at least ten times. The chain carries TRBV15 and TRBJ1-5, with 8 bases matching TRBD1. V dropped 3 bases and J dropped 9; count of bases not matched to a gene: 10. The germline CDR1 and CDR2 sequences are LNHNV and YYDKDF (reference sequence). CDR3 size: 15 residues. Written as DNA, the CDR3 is TGTGCCACCAGCAGTGACAGACAGGGGAGAAGGCCCCAGCATTTT. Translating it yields CATSSDRQGRRPQHF.

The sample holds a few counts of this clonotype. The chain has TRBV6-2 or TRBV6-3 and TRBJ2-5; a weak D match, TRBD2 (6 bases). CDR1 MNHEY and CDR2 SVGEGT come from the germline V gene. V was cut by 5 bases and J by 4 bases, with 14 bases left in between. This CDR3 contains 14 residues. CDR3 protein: CASSGPSGRETQYF. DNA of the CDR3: TGTGCCAGCAGTGGCCCCAGCGGGCGAGAGACCCAGTACTTC.

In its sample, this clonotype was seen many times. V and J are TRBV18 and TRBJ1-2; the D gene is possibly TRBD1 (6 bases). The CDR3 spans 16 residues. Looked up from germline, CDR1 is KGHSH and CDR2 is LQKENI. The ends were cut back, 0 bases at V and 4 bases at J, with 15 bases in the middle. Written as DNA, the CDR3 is TGTGCCAGCTCACCACCGTATAATGGCAGGGGCTATGGCTACACCTTC. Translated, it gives CASSPPYNGRGYGYTF.

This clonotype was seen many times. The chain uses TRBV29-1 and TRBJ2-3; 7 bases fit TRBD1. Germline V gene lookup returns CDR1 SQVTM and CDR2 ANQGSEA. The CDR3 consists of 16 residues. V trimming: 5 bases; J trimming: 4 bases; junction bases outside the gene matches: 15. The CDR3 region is CSVPGTTGASADTQYF. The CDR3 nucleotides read TGCAGCGTTCCGGGAACCACAGGGGCGAGCGCAGATACGCAGTATTTT.

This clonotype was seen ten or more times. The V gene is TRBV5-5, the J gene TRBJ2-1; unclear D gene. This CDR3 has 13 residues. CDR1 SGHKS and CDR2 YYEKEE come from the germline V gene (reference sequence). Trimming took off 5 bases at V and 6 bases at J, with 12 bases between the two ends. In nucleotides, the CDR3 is TGTGCCAGCAGATTAGGCGTGGGCAATGAGCAGTTCTTC. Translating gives CASRLGVGNEQFF.

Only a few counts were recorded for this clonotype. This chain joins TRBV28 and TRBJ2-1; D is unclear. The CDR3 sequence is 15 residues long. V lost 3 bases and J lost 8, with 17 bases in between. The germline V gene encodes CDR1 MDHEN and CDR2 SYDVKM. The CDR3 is CASSFVGMPMDEQFF. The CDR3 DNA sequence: TGTGCCAGCAGTTTTGTGGGAATGCCGATGGATGAGCAGTTCTTC.